The sequence of this T cell receptor beta chain was determined in a study of T cells in localized non-small cell lung cancer. The CDR3 spans 13 residues. CDR1 MRHNA and CDR2 SNTAGT come from the germline V gene. The V and J ends lost 6 bases and 3 bases respectively, with 10 bases between them. Some clones are missing from TCRdb's copy, which holds only in-frame ones; the method was immunoSEQ multiplex PCR. The data hold roughly 40,000 clones, with around 84% observed a single time. The TCR comes from a man aged 18 to 49 with stage I lung adenocarcinoma. The sample was peripheral blood, taken before any cancer treatment. The rearrangement uses TRBV6-4 and TRBJ2-3; the D gene is possibly TRBD1 (5 bases). The CDR3 loop is CASSKTATDTQYF. The CDR3 bases are TGTGCCAGCAGCAAGACAGCAACAGATACGCAGTATTTT.